Listed here are 11 T cell receptor beta chains from one sample, sequenced in a study of CD8 T cells in ankylosing spondylitis. Study-level findings and limits: Ankylosing spondylitis blood seemed to carry a telltale TCR beta motif made of several highly homologous variants.

TCRdb reprocessed the 5' RACE reads with MiXCR, giving one entry per CDR3 protein. The sample lists under 850,000 distinct CDR3 sequences, roughly 19% occurring once. The antigens of these receptors remain unknown. The sequencing sample was made of blood, either unsorted or a sorted T cell fraction (not recorded which). The receptors were sampled from a male donor with ankylosing spondylitis.

This sequence joins TRBV6-5 and TRBJ2-1; TRBD2 might be the D (6 bases). Trimming removed 0 bases at V and 2 bases at J, with 11 bases between. CDR1 MNHEY and CDR2 SVGAGI come from the germline V gene. This CDR3 has 16 residues. This CDR3 is CASSYSKLAAYNEQFF. The CDR3 DNA reads TGTGCCAGCAGTTACTCGAAACTAGCAGCCTACAATGAGCAGTTCTTC.

In this sample, this clonotype turned up a few times. The rearrangement links TRBV5-1 to TRBJ2-2; D is unclear. V lost 3 bases and J lost 2, with 8 bases in between. The CDR3 totals 14 residues. Germline V gives CDR1 SGHRS, CDR2 YFSETQ. DNA for the CDR3: TGCGCCAGCAGCTGGAACACCAACACCGGGGAGCTGTTTTTT. This translates into CASSWNTNTGELFF.

This clonotype was seen only a few times. CDR3 in amino acids: CASSPTGYGEQYF. In DNA, the CDR3 is TGTGCCAGCAGTCCGACAGGGTACGGTGAGCAGTACTTC. This rearrangement joins TRBV6-1 to TRBJ2-7, with 7 nucleotides matching TRBD1. Trimming at V came to 5 bases and at J to 7 bases, leaving 8 bases not matched to a gene. Germline CDR1 reads MNHNS; CDR2 reads SASEGT. CDR3 length: 13 residues.

This rearrangement joins TRBV6-2 or TRBV6-3 to TRBJ2-7; TRBD2 agrees at 7 bases. V trimming: 5 bases; J trimming: 4 bases; junction bases outside the gene matches: 8. This CDR3 is built from 14 residues. From germline, CDR1 is MNHEY and CDR2 SVGEGT. The CDR3 loop reads CASSLTSTIYEQYF. DNA of the CDR3: TGTGCCAGCAGTCTGACTAGCACGATTTACGAGCAGTACTTC.

The chain combines TRBV5-1 with TRBJ1-2; D gene unclear. V was shortened by 0 bases and J by 6 bases, with 6 bases between the two germline ends. Germline V gives CDR1 SGHRS, CDR2 YFSETQ. CDR3 length: 12 residues. The CDR3 is CASSLAGNGYTF. CDR3 coding DNA: TGCGCCAGCAGCTTGGCTGGGAATGGCTACACCTTC.

The chain combines TRBV4-1 with TRBJ1-3; no definite D call. The CDR3 contains 15 residues. Per germline, CDR1 MGHRA and CDR2 YSYEKL. Trimming stripped 0 bases from V and 2 bases from J, with 8 bases between. In nucleotides, the CDR3 is TGCGCCAGCAGCCAAGATGACGGGGCTGGAAACACCATATATTTT. This sequence encodes CASSQDDGAGNTIYF.

This clonotype showed up just a few times. The chain is built from TRBV7-8 and TRBJ2-5; 8 bases are shared with TRBD2. The CDR3 length is 14 residues. After removal of 7 bases from V and 0 bases from J, the junction contained 4 bases not matched to a gene. Germline assignment: CDR1 SGHVS and CDR2 FQNEAQ. Here the CDR3 reads CASTVAGYQETQYF. CDR3 sequence (DNA): TGTGCCAGCACGGTAGCGGGGTACCAAGAGACCCAGTACTTC.

Note on this clonotype: This is likely a read error, given that the CDR3 carries no conserved phenylalanine or tryptophan at its end. The chain joins TRBV6-2 or TRBV6-3 to TRBJ2-5, with D tentatively TRBD1 (6 bases). The germline V and J ends were trimmed by 5 bases and 7 bases, with 11 bases remaining between them. This CDR3 contains 12 residues. Germline loops: CDR1 MNHEY, CDR2 SVGEGT. The CDR3 DNA is TGTGCCAGCAGTGGACAGTCGGGGACCCAGTACCTC. This gives the protein CASSGQSGTQYL.

This clonotype has just a few counts. The V call is TRBV18, the J call TRBJ2-5; D uncertain. The V gene's germline CDR1 is KGHSH and CDR2 LQKENI. Trimming cost V 0 bases and J 5 bases, with 7 bases left between them. This CDR3 contains 13 residues. In DNA, the CDR3 is TGTGCCAGCTCACCACCGTCTTTGGAGACCCAGTACTTC. Translation: CASSPPSLETQYF.

V gene TRBV20-1 combines with J gene TRBJ2-2, with 7 bases that match TRBD2. The CDR3 is 14 amino acids. Germline-derived CDR1 and CDR2 are DFQATT and SNEGSKA (reference sequence). V lost 3 bases, J lost 6 bases, and 7 bases stayed unmatched. The CDR3 sequence: CSASRTRSAGELFF. The CDR3 DNA follows: TGCAGTGCTAGTCGGACTAGAAGCGCCGGGGAGCTGTTTTTT.

V and J are TRBV7-9 and TRBJ2-5; 8 nucleotides align to TRBD2. CDR3 length: 15 amino acids. Germline V gene data show CDR1 as SEHNR and CDR2 as FQNEAQ (reference sequence). V was pared by 3 bases and J by 2 bases, with 5 bases of the junction left unmatched. CDR3 in amino acids: CASSFVSGGQETQYF. The CDR3 DNA is TGTGCCAGCAGCTTCGTATCGGGGGGGCAAGAGACCCAGTACTTC.